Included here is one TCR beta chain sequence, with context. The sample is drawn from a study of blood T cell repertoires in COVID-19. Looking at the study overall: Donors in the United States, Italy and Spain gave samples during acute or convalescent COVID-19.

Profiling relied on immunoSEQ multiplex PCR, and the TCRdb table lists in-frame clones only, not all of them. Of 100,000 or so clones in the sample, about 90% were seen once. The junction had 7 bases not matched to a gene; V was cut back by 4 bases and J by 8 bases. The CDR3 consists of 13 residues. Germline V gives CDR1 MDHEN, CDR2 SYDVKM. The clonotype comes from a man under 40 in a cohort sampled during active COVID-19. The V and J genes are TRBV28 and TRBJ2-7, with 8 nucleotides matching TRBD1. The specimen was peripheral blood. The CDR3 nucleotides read TGTGCCAGCAGTTCGCCCAGGGGGCTAAAGCAGTACTTC. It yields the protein CASSSPRGLKQYF.